The sequence of this T cell receptor beta chain was determined in a study of radiation and T cells in renal cell carcinoma. Some clones are missing from TCRdb's copy, which holds only in-frame ones; the method was immunoSEQ multiplex PCR. The repertoire holds some 120,000 clones, with around four fifths as singletons. Sample time point: blood 2 weeks post-SBRT. The treatment is: 15 Gy SBRT to primary tumor, nephrectomy 4 weeks later. Blood was sampled at baseline, 2 weeks and 4 weeks after SBRT. Clear cell pathology was present in this patient's renal cell carcinoma. Notes on this clone: Its matching antigen is unknown.

Study-wide results and caveats: From baseline, blood top tumor clonotypes peaked at 2 weeks post-radiation. Baseline intratumoral clonotype presence is unknown without pretreatment biopsies.

Germline V lookup: CDR1 MNHEY, CDR2 SMNVEV (reference sequence). This CDR3 contains 18 residues. Losses at the gene ends were 5 bases for V and 1 base for J; bases not matched to a gene: 15. The chain employs TRBV27 and TRBJ2-7; 9 bases line up with TRBD2. The receptor comes from a woman aged 60-70 years with renal cell carcinoma. The sequences come from blood, collected from a patient whose treatment included radiotherapy and nephrectomy. CDR3 nucleotides: TGTGCCAGCAGTCTAGGGGGGGGAGTGACTAGCGGTTCCTACGAGCAGTACTTC. As protein: CASSLGGGVTSGSYEQYF.